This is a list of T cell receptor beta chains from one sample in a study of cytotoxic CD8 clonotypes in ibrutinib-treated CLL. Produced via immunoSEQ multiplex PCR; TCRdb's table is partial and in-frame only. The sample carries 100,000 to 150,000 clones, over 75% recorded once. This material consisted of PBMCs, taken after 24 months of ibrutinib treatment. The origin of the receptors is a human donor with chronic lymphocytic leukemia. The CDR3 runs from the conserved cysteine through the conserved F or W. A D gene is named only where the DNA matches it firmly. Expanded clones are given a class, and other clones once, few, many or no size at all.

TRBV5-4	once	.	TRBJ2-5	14	TGTGCCAGCAGCTTGGGGAGAGGAGGAGAGACCCAGTACTTC	CASSLGRGGETQYF
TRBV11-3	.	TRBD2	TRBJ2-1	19	TGTGCCAGCAGCTTAGATGGCTCTGGTCGCGGGGGGGCCAACAATGAGCAGTTCTTC	CASSLDGSGRGGANNEQFF
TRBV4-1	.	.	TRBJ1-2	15	TGCGCCAGCAGCCAACCCCCAGGGCTTCCTTATGGCTACACCTTC	CASSQPPGLPYGYTF
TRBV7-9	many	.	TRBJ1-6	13	TGTGCCAGCAGCGGGATGGTTAATTCACCCCTCCACTTT	CASSGMVNSPLHF
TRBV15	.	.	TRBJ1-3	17	TGTGCCACCAGCAGAGCGGCCAGGGGAGCCTCTGGAAACACCATATATTTT	CATSRAARGASGNTIYF
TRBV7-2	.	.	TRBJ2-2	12	TGTGCCAGCAACCCGGACACCGGGGAGCTGTTTTTT	CASNPDTGELFF
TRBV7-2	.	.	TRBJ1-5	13	TGTGCCAGCAGCTTAGGTTATCGGCAGCCCCAGCATTTT	CASSLGYRQPQHF
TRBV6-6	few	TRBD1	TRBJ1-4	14	TGTGCCAGCACCGCCGAGGACAGGGCTGAAAAACTGTTTTTT	CASTAEDRAEKLFF
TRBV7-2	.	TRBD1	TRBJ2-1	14	TGTGCCAGCATCCGGACAGGGGGCCTCAATGAGCAGTTCTTC	CASIRTGGLNEQFF
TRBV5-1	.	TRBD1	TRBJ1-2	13	TGCGCCAGCAGAGTTAGGACAGGGGACGGCTACACCTTC	CASRVRTGDGYTF
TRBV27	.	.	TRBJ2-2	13	TGTGCCAGCAGTTTAGGGGAGGTCGGGGAGCTGTTTTTT	CASSLGEVGELFF
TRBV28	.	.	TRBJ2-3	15	TGTGCCAGCAGCCCGGGCGCAGGGAGCACAGATACGCAGTATTTT	CASSPGAGSTDTQYF
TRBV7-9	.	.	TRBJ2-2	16	TGTGCCAGCACCCCCCCCGGGGCAGAGAACACCGGGGAGCTGTTTTTT	CASTPPGAENTGELFF
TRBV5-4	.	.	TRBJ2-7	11	TGTGCCAGCAGCTTGGACCACGAGCAGTACTTC	CASSLDHEQYF
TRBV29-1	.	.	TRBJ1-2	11	TGCAGCGTTTCTGCCCAAGCGGGCTACACCTTC	CSVSAQAGYTF
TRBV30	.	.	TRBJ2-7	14	TGTGCCTGGACCCCTAGCGTCAGCTCCTACGAGCAGTACTTC	CAWTPSVSSYEQYF
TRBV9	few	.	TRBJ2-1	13	TGTGCCAGCAGCGTAGGACGGAACAATGAGCAGTTCTTC	CASSVGRNNEQFF
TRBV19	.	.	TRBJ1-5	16	TGTGCCAGTAGTATACCTAGGGGGAACAACAATCAGCCCCAGCATTTT	CASSIPRGNNNQPQHF
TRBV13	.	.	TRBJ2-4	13	TGTGCCAGCAGAAGGGTAGCCAAAAACATTCAGTACTTC	CASRRVAKNIQYF
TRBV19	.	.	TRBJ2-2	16	TGTGCCAGTAGTAGCCCAACCCCTACGAACACCGGGGAGCTGTTTTTT	CASSSPTPTNTGELFF
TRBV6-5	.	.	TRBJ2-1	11	TGTGCCAGCAGTTGGAACAGGGAGCAGTTCTTC	CASSWNREQFF
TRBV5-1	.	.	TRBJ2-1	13	TGCGCCAGCAGCTTGGCAAAAATCGATGAGCAGTTCTTC	CASSLAKIDEQFF
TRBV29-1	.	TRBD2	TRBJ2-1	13	TGCAGCTTAAGCGGGGAAGGCTACAATGAGCAGTTCTTC	CSLSGEGYNEQFF
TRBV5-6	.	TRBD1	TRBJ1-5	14	TGTGCCAGCAGCACCCGGGACAGGGGAGGGCCCCAGCATTTT	CASSTRDRGGPQHF
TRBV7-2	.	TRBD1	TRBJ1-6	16	TGTGCCAGCGTACAGGGGGCATTGTCCTATAATTCACCCCTCCACTTT	CASVQGALSYNSPLHF
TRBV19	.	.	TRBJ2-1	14	TGTGCCAGTAGTAAGGGGACCCTATACAATGAGCAGTTCTTC	CASSKGTLYNEQFF
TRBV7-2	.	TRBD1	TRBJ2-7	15	TGTGCCAGCAGCCGCCTGGGGGACAGACCCTCCGAGCAGTACTTC	CASSRLGDRPSEQYF
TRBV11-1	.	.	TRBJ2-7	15	TGTGCCAGCAGCTTAGGGCGGGGCTATTCCTACGAGCAGTACTTC	CASSLGRGYSYEQYF
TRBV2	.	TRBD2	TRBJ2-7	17	TGTGCCAGCAGTGCAGACCTTAGCGGGAGTGCTTCCTACGAGCAGTACTTC	CASSADLSGSASYEQYF
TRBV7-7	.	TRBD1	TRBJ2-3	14	TGTGCCAGCAGCTCCGGGACAGGGGTGGATACGCAGTATTTT	CASSSGTGVDTQYF
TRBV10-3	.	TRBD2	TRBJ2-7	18	TGTGCCATCACCAGGACTAGCGGGAGGGCCGATCGACCGAGCGAGCAGTACTTC	CAITRTSGRADRPSEQYF
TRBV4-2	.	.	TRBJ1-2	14	TGTGCCAGCAGCTTGGCAGGGGCCCTCTATGGCTACACCTTC	CASSLAGALYGYTF
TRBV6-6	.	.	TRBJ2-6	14	TGTGCCAGCAGTCGGGAAGGGGTGGCCAACGTCCTGACTTTC	CASSREGVANVLTF
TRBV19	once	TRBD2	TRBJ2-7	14	TGTGCCAGTAGTACGGGACTAGCGGGCTACGAGCAGTACTTC	CASSTGLAGYEQYF
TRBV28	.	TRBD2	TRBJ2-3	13	TGTACGATCGGGGGGTTCGGGAGAGATACGCAGTATTTT	CTIGGFGRDTQYF